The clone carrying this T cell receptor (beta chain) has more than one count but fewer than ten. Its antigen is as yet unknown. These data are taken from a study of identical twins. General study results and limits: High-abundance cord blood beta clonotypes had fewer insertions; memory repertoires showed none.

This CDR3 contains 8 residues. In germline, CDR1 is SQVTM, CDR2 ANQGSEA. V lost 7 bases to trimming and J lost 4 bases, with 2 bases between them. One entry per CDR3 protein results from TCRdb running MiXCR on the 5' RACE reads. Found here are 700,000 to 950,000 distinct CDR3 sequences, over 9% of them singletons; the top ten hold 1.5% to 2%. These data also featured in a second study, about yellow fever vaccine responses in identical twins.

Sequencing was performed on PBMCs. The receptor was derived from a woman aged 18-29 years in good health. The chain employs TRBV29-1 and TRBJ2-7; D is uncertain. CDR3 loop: CSGYEQYF. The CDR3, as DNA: TGCAGCGGTTACGAGCAGTACTTC.